The 15 T cell receptor beta chains in this list originate from one sample, sequenced in a study of STAT3 mutations in large granular lymphocyte leukemia. Findings and caveats of the study: Every T-LGLL patient had at least one immunodominant TCRbeta clonotype.

Clones were read by immunoSEQ multiplex PCR, and TCRdb kept only the in-frame ones, dropping some. The sample holds several thousand clones, roughly 90% seen once. No antigens are known for them. What was sequenced was peripheral blood mononuclear cells. These receptors originate from a man aged 55 to 70 with T-cell large granular lymphocyte leukemia. Some clones in this sample may be carry-over from other donors' samples.

The CDR3 bases are TGTGCCAGCAGTGAGGCAGGGTTCATGTGGTCCTACGAGCAGTACTTC. Its translation: CASSEAGFMWSYEQYF. The chain combines TRBV2 with TRBJ2-7; D might be TRBD1 (5 bases). In germline, CDR1 is SNHLY, CDR2 FYNNEI. The CDR3 is made up of 16 amino acids. V lost 3 bases and J lost 1, with 16 bases in between.

DNA for the CDR3: TGTGCCAGGCGCTTAGGGCTCACAGGGGAAGACTCCTACGAGCAGTACTTC. Its protein product is CARRLGLTGEDSYEQYF. This chain joins TRBV18 and TRBJ2-7; 7 nucleotides agree with TRBD1. The germline CDR1 and CDR2 sequences are KGHSH and LQKENI. The V gene end was trimmed by 9 bases and the J gene end by 0 bases; junction bases not matched to a gene: 17. The CDR3 covers 17 residues.

CDR3 loop: CASSPYRDRGWDEQFF. For the CDR3, the DNA is TGTGCCAGCAGTCCATACCGGGACAGGGGATGGGATGAGCAGTTCTTC. This chain uses TRBV28 with TRBJ2-1; 10 bases match TRBD1. This CDR3 is built from 16 residues. The J segment lost 8 bases and the V segment lost 5 bases, leaving 12 bases of the junction unmatched. Germline CDR1 is MDHEN and CDR2 is SYDVKM.

This chain links TRBV7-2 with TRBJ1-2; no reliable D call. This CDR3 has 14 residues. Trimming removed 5 bases at V and 0 bases at J, with 10 bases between. Germline V lookup: CDR1 SGHTA, CDR2 FQGNSA. CDR3 residues: CASSPRVSNYGYTF. The CDR3 coding sequence is TGTGCCAGCAGCCCAAGGGTCTCTAACTATGGCTACACCTTC.

The chain combines TRBV19 with TRBJ2-3; 7 positions agree with TRBD2. After removal of 5 bases from V and 2 bases from J, the junction contained 16 bases not matched to a gene. The CDR3 spans 18 residues. Germline assignment: CDR1 LNHDA and CDR2 SQIVND (reference sequence). As DNA, the CDR3 is TGTGCCAGTAGTCCCCGAGACCCTTTAGCGGGCACCACAGATACGCAGTATTTT. Amino acids: CASSPRDPLAGTTDTQYF.

This chain joins TRBV7-9 and TRBJ1-2; D might be TRBD1 (5 bases). Trimming left V 5 bases short and J 4 bases short, with 17 bases between. The CDR3 is 15 residues long. Germline lookup yields CDR1 SEHNR and CDR2 FQNEAQ (reference sequence). The CDR3 DNA reads TGTGCCAGCAGCCCGAGCGTAGAGGGGATCTATGGCTACACCTTC. Protein product: CASSPSVEGIYGYTF.

The chain combines TRBV6-5 with TRBJ2-7; D remains ambiguous. The germline gives CDR1 MNHEY, CDR2 SVGAGI. This CDR3 is 14 amino acids long. The ends were cut back, 0 bases at V and 2 bases at J, with 8 bases in the middle. CDR3 in DNA: TGTGCCAGCAGTTACTCGATTATGGCCTACGAGCAGTACTTC. It codes for CASSYSIMAYEQYF.

This chain connects TRBV5-4 to TRBJ2-3; 15 bases map to TRBD2. The germline V gene encodes CDR1 SGHNT and CDR2 YYREEE (reference sequence). The CDR3 has 17 amino acids. Trimming removed 4 bases from V and 1 base from J; junction bases left unmatched: 4. The DNA of the CDR3 is TGTGCCAGCAGCGGACTAGCGGGAGGGCTGGGCACAGATACGCAGTATTTT. It specifies CASSGLAGGLGTDTQYF.

The V gene is TRBV28, the J gene TRBJ2-1; 16 bases match TRBD2. V lost 6 bases, J lost 7 bases, and 6 bases stayed unmatched. The CDR3 contains 16 residues. Germline values: CDR1 MDHEN, CDR2 SYDVKM. The CDR3 loop is CASSSGLAGGPNEQFF. The CDR3 coding sequence is TGTGCCAGCAGCTCGGGACTAGCGGGAGGGCCGAATGAGCAGTTCTTC.

The gene calls are TRBV18 and TRBJ2-7; 9 nucleotides agree with TRBD2. The CDR3 consists of 14 residues. The J segment lost 3 bases and the V segment lost 6 bases, leaving 6 bases of the junction unmatched. The germline V gene encodes CDR1 KGHSH and CDR2 LQKENI. Here the CDR3 DNA reads TGTGCCAGCTCTTTAGCGGGAGTACTCTACGAGCAGTACTTC. It specifies CASSLAGVLYEQYF.

The genes are TRBV19 and TRBJ1-2; D remains unclear. Trimming cost V 4 bases and J 8 bases, with 17 bases left between them. Germline values: CDR1 LNHDA, CDR2 SQIVND (reference sequence). The CDR3 extends over 14 amino acids. The CDR3 is CASSKADGLGGYTF. Here the CDR3 DNA reads TGTGCCAGTAGTAAAGCCGACGGCCTAGGGGGCTACACCTTC.

The rearrangement links TRBV2 to TRBJ2-7; D is possibly TRBD1 or TRBD2 (5 bases each). Trimming removed 6 bases at V and 6 bases at J, with 21 bases between. The CDR3 sequence is 15 residues long. In germline, CDR1 is SNHLY, CDR2 FYNNEI. The CDR3 sequence is CASSPTGTRWAEQYF. The DNA of the CDR3 is TGTGCCAGCAGCCCCACTGGGACCCGCTGGGCCGAGCAGTACTTC. Filled out from reference TRBV2 and TRBJ2-7, the complete variable domain reads EPEVTQTPSHQVTQMGQEVILRCVPISNHLYFYWYRQILGQKVEFLVSFYNNEISEKSEIFDDQFSVERPDGSNFTLKIRSTKLEDSAMYFCASSPTGTRWAEQYFGPGTRLTVT.

V gene TRBV9 combines with J gene TRBJ2-1; D is perhaps TRBD1 (5 bases). The CDR3 consists of 14 residues. The germline V gene encodes CDR1 SGDLS and CDR2 YYNGEE. The V end was cut by 0 bases, the J end by 7 bases, with 11 bases between. CDR3 sequence reads: CASSVGTPGNEQFF. In DNA, the CDR3 is TGTGCCAGCAGCGTAGGGACCCCAGGGAATGAGCAGTTCTTC.

J is TRBJ2-7 and V is TRBV5-4; 7 nucleotides match TRBD2. J lost 3 bases, V lost 0 bases, and 6 bases had no gene match. CDR3 length: 15 amino acids. Germline V gives CDR1 SGHNT, CDR2 YYREEE (reference sequence). The CDR3 DNA reads as TGTGCCAGCAGCTTGGAGTCGGGGGGAGGCTACGAGCAGTACTTC. It specifies CASSLESGGGYEQYF. Complete variable domain (other parts from reference TRBV5-4 and TRBJ2-7): ETGVTQSPTHLIKTRGQQVTLRCSSQSGHNTVSWYQQALGQGPQFIFQYYREEENGRGNFPPRFSGLQFPNYSSELNVNALELDDSALYLCASSLESGGGYEQYFGPGTRLTVT.

The chain links TRBV19 to TRBJ2-4; maybe TRBD1 (5 bases). In germline, CDR1 is LNHDA, CDR2 SQIVND (reference sequence). The length of the CDR3 is 15 residues. The germline V and J ends were trimmed by 2 bases and 8 bases, with 16 bases remaining between them. CDR3 amino acids: CASSIRGANEDIQYF. CDR3 nucleotide sequence: TGTGCCAGTAGTATAAGGGGCGCCAACGAGGACATTCAGTACTTC.